This T cell receptor (beta chain) originates from a study of blood T cells in healthy people across ages. With each sample, at least 5 micrograms of total RNA were extracted. Sample-barcoded 5' priming and a J-beta primer mix drove a second PCR of roughly 7 to 11 cycles. A template-switch adaptor that had 12 random nucleotides put a tag on each cDNA molecule. TCRdb used MiXCR to reprocess the 5' RACE reads, holding one entry per CDR3 protein. The repertoire holds approximately 670,000 distinct CDR3 sequences, with 40% to 45% as singletons. Worth noting for this clonotype: A much larger clone differs by one base, so this may be a read error.

V shed 1 base and J 4 bases; nucleotides not matched to a gene: 5. The germline V gene has CDR1 LGHDT and CDR2 YNNKEL (reference sequence). The CDR3 contains 16 residues. The sequenced sample was blood. The sequence came from an elderly man in good health. The chain couples TRBV3-1 to TRBJ1-4, with 8 nucleotides matching TRBD1. CDR3 sequence: CASSQGGTGRNEKLFF. DNA for the CDR3: TGTGCCAGCAGCCAAGGGGGGACAGGCCGTAATGAAAAACTGTTTTTT.